One and the same sample provided the 9 T cell receptor beta chains below, sequenced in a study of blood T cell repertoires in COVID-19. Sequencing used immunoSEQ multiplex PCR; TCRdb keeps in-frame clones, though not all of them. Of around 28,000 clones in the sample, approximately 83% are singletons; the top ten hold around 30%. The specimen sequenced was peripheral blood. Receptors originate from a woman aged 80 or over with COVID-19, enrolled during active disease.

The chain couples TRBV3-1 (or the pseudogene TRBV3-2) to TRBJ1-2; TRBD1 agrees at 7 bases. The CDR3 has 14 residues. Unmatched junction bases numbered 9, after V lost 4 bases and J lost 7 bases. Germline values: CDR1 LGHDT, CDR2 YNNKEL (reference sequence). CDR3 nucleotides: TGTGCCAGCAGCCCAAGCGGACAGGTGCGTGGCTACACCTTC. It is translated as CASSPSGQVRGYTF.

The V call is TRBV6-5, the J call TRBJ2-5; the D gene is possibly TRBD2 (5 bases). Trimming took off 2 bases at V and 4 bases at J, with 17 bases between the two ends. CDR1 and CDR2 from the germline V gene are MNHEY and SVGAGI. There are 16 residues in the CDR3. This chain's CDR3 is CASSYRRGLGIETQYF. CDR3 sequence (DNA): TGTGCCAGCAGTTACCGACGGGGTCTAGGGATAGAGACCCAGTACTTC.

V usage is TRBV18 and J usage is TRBJ1-3; D remains unclear. V dropped 5 bases and J dropped 0 bases, with 8 bases sitting between them. CDR1 and CDR2 from the germline V gene are KGHSH and LQKENI. This CDR3 is 14 amino acids long. CDR3 coding DNA: TGTGCCAGCTCAATGGAGACCTCTGGAAACACCATATATTTT. It translates to CASSMETSGNTIYF.

This clone has a handful of counts. V is TRBV4-2 and J is TRBJ1-2; perhaps TRBD1 as D (5 bases). V lost 1 base and J 6 bases, leaving 12 bases between the germline ends. CDR1 is LGHNA and CDR2 is YNFKEQ in the germline V gene. This CDR3 has 14 residues. The chain's CDR3 is CASSQGAGINGYTF. CDR3 bases: TGTGCCAGCAGCCAAGGTGCAGGGATCAATGGCTACACCTTC.

The genes are TRBV15 and TRBJ1-6; D gene uncertain. The length of the CDR3 is 15 residues. Germline V CDR1 and CDR2: LNHNV, YYDKDF (reference sequence). V lost 0 bases, J lost 5 bases, and 8 bases lay in between. CDR3 sequence: CATSREGGDNSPLHF. CDR3 nucleotide sequence: TGTGCCACCAGCAGAGAAGGTGGAGATAATTCACCCCTCCACTTT.

The rearrangement links TRBV29-1 to TRBJ2-3; 8 bases are a match to TRBD2. Germline CDR1 reads SQVTM; CDR2 reads ANQGSEA. J gave up 2 bases and V 7 bases, and 5 bases lay outside the gene matches. This CDR3 has 13 amino acids. The CDR3 bases are TGCAGCGAGCGGGGGTTGTTCACAGATACGCAGTATTTT. Its translation is CSERGLFTDTQYF.

The gene calls are TRBV6-5 and TRBJ2-7, with D possibly being TRBD1 (6 bases). Germline V gene lookup returns CDR1 MNHEY and CDR2 SVGAGI. Trimming took off 0 bases at V and 5 bases at J, with 11 bases between the two ends. This CDR3 spans 14 amino acids. The DNA for the CDR3 is TGTGCCAGCAGTTACTCACAGGGATGGGACGAGCAGTACTTC. Translated, it gives CASSYSQGWDEQYF.

V gene TRBV6-1 combines with J gene TRBJ1-5, with no clear D. The CDR3 consists of 12 residues. Germline loops: CDR1 MNHNS, CDR2 SASEGT. V lost 1 base and J lost 10, with 8 bases in between. The CDR3 is CASSEVSGPQHF. In DNA, the CDR3 is TGTGCCAGCAGTGAAGTATCGGGACCCCAGCATTTT.

The chain has TRBV19 and TRBJ1-4, with a tentative D call TRBD1 (5 bases). The CDR3 runs 15 residues. Trimming pared 2 bases from V and 0 bases from J, leaving 7 bases between. Germline CDR1 LNHDA, CDR2 SQIVND (reference sequence). CDR3 in amino acids: CASSIKGATNEKLFF. CDR3 nucleotide sequence: TGTGCCAGTAGTATAAAAGGGGCAACTAATGAAAAACTGTTTTTT.